This T cell receptor (beta chain) was identified during a study of CD8+CD57+ T cells in acquired aplastic anemia. Study background: Recorded DNA amounts for sorted CD4+ and CD8+ cells had an average of around 3 ug.

Genomic DNA served as template for TCR beta VDJ and CDR3 profiling. Each CDR3 protein is one row after TCRdb ran MiXCR on the reads. This sample has tens of thousands of distinct CDR3 sequences, with around 50% found just once. The CDR3 is 14 residues long. V lost 4 bases, J lost 7 bases, and 7 bases stayed unmatched. CDR1 is SGHTS, CDR2 YDEGEE, per germline. Notes on the study in general: The study found no significant CD8+ Simpson's diversity difference between patients and controls.

As regards this clonotype: Its cognate antigen is unknown.

The material sequenced was sorted CD4+, CD8+, or CD8+CD57+ T cells (not recorded which) from PBMCs. The chain joins TRBV5-8 to TRBJ2-1; 8 nucleotides align to TRBD2. The source is a human donor in good health, serving as a control. CDR3 protein: CASSLSGSRNEQFF. The CDR3 DNA is TGTGCCAGCAGCCTCAGCGGGAGCAGGAATGAGCAGTTCTTC.